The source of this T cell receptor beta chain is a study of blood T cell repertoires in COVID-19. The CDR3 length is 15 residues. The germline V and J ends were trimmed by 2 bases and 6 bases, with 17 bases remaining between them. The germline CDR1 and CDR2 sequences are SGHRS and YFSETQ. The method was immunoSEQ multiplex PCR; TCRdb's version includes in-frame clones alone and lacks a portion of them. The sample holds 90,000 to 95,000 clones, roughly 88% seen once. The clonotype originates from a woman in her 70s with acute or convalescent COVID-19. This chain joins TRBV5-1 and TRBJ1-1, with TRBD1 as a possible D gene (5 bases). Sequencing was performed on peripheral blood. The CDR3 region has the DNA TGCGCCAGCAGCTTTCAGGGACGGCCGGGGGCTGAAGCTTTCTTT. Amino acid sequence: CASSFQGRPGAEAFF.